This TCR beta chain was recorded in a study of blood T cells in healthy people across ages. Together with a sample-barcoded 5' primer, a J-beta primer mix was included in a second PCR lasting 7 to 11 cycles. TCRdb ran MiXCR on the 5' RACE reads and lists one entry per CDR3 protein. The repertoire holds around 710,000 distinct CDR3 sequences, roughly 47% seen once, with roughly 20% in the top ten. The germline V gene encodes CDR1 LNHNV and CDR2 YYDKDF (reference sequence). Trimming at V came to 0 bases and at J to 0 bases, leaving 5 bases not matched to a gene. The CDR3 has 17 residues. The receptor was derived from a woman aged 55 to 70 in good health. Sequencing was carried out using blood. The gene calls are TRBV15 and TRBJ2-5; 9 positions match TRBD2. CDR3 in DNA: TGTGCCACCAGCAGAGATCGGGCTAGCGGGGACCAAGAGACCCAGTACTTC. It translates to CATSRDRASGDQETQYF. Using reference TRBV15 and TRBJ2-5 for the parts outside the CDR3, the full variable domain is DAMVIQNPRYQVTQFGKPVTLSCSQTLNHNVMYWYQQKSSQAPKLLFHYYDKDFNNEADTPDNFQSRRPNTSFCFLDIRSPGLGDTAMYLCATSRDRASGDQETQYFGPGTRLLVL.